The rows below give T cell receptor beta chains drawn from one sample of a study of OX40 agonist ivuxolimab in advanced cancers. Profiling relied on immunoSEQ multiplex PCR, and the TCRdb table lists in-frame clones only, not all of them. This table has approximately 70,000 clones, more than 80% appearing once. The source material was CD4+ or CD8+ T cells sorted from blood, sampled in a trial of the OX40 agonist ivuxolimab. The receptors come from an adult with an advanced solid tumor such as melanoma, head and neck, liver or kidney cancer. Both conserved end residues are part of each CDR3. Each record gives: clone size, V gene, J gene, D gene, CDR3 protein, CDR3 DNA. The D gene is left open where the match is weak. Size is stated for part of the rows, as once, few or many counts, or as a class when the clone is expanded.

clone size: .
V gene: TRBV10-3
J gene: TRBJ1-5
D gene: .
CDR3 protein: CATTSATGTFNQPQHF
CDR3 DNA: TGTGCCACCACCTCGGCCACAGGCACTTTCAATCAGCCCCAGCATTTT

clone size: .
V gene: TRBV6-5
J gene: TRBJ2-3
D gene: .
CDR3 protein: CASIGGGLGTDTQYF
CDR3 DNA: TGTGCCAGCATCGGCGGGGGCCTCGGCACAGATACGCAGTATTTT

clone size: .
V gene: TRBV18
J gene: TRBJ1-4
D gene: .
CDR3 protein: CASSSPPGNEKLFF
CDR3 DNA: TGTGCCAGCTCCTCACCCCCGGGAAATGAAAAACTGTTTTTT

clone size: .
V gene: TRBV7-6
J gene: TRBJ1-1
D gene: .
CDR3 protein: CASSLQGNTEAFF
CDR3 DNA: TGTGCCAGCAGCTTGCAGGGAAACACTGAAGCTTTCTTT

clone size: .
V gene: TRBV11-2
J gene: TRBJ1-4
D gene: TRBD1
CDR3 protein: CASSLAAGTGREKLFF
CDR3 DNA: TGTGCCAGCAGCTTAGCGGCCGGGACAGGTCGCGAAAAACTGTTTTTT

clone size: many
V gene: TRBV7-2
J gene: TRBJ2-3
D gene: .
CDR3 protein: CASTQGGATQYF
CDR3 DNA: TGTGCCAGCACCCAGGGGGGCGCTACGCAGTATTTT

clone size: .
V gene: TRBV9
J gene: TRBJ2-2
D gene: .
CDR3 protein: CASSPRRNTGELFF
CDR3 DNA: TGTGCCAGCAGCCCCAGGAGGAACACCGGGGAGCTGTTTTTT

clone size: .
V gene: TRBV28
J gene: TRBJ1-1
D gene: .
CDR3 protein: CASTLGTANTEAFF
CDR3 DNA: TGTGCCAGCACTCTGGGAACGGCGAACACTGAAGCTTTCTTT

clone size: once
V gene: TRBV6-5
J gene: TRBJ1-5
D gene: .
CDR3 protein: CASQRGAGNQPQHF
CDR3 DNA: TGTGCCAGCCAAAGAGGGGCGGGCAATCAGCCCCAGCATTTT

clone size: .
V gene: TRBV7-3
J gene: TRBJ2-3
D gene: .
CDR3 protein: CASSLIRGTDTQYF
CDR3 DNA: TGTGCCAGCAGCTTAATACGGGGCACAGATACGCAGTATTTT

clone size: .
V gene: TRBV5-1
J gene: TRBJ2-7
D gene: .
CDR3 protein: CASSLGQLLVYEQYF
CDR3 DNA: TGCGCCAGCAGCCTCGGACAGTTGCTGGTTTACGAGCAGTACTTC

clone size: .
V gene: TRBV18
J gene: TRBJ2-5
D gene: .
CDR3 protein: CASSPSRAGEIETQYF
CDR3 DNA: TGTGCCAGCTCACCCTCAAGGGCCGGTGAGATCGAGACCCAGTACTTC

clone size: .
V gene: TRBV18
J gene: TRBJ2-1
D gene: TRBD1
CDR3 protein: CASSASIGGGGQFF
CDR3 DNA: TGTGCCAGCTCAGCCTCGATAGGGGGCGGTGGGCAGTTCTTC

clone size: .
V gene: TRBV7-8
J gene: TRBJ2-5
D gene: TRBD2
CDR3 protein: CASSLEASGGGETQYF
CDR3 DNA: TGTGCCAGCAGCTTAGAAGCTAGCGGGGGTGGGGAGACCCAGTACTTC

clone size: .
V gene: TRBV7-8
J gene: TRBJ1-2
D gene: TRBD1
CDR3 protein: CASSLANRGQGYTF
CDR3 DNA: TGTGCCAGCAGCTTAGCGAACAGGGGGCAGGGCTACACCTTC

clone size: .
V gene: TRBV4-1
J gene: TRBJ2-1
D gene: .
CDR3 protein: CASSLINEQFF
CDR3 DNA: TGCGCCAGCAGCCTTATCAATGAGCAGTTCTTC

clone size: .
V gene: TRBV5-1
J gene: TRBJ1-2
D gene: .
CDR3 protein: CASSLVASANYGYTF
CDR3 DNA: TGCGCCAGCAGCTTGGTGGCGTCAGCTAACTATGGCTACACCTTC

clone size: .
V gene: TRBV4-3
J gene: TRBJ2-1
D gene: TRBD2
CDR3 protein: CASSPTSGGASYNEQFF
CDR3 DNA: TGCGCCAGCAGCCCGACTAGCGGGGGGGCGTCTTACAATGAGCAGTTCTTC

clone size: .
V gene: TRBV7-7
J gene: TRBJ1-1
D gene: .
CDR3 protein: CASSFSRDTEAFF
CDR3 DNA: TGTGCTAGCAGCTTCTCGAGGGACACTGAAGCTTTCTTT

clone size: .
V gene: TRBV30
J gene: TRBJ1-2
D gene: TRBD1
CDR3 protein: CAWSNQAGGGYTF
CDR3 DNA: TGTGCCTGGAGTAATCAGGCAGGGGGTGGCTACACCTTC

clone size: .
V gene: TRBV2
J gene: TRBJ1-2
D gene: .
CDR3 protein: CASRTTYGYTF
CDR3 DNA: TGTGCCAGCCGGACTACCTATGGCTACACCTTC

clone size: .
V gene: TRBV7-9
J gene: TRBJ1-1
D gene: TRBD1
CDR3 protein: CASSSSRDRQDEAFF
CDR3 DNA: TGTGCCAGCAGCTCTTCGAGGGACAGGCAAGATGAAGCTTTCTTT

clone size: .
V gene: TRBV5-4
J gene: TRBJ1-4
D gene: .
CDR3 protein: CASSPGAGATNEKLFF
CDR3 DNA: TGTGCCAGCAGCCCGGGAGCGGGTGCAACTAATGAAAAACTGTTTTTT

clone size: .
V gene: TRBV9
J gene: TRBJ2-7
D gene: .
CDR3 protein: CASSVATWRGPSYEQYF
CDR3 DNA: TGTGCCAGCAGCGTAGCTACCTGGCGGGGGCCATCCTACGAGCAGTACTTC

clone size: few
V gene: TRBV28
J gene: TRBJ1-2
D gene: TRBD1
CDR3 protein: CASSPSGGPDYGYTF
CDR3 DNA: TGTGCCAGCAGTCCCTCAGGGGGCCCGGACTATGGCTACACCTTC

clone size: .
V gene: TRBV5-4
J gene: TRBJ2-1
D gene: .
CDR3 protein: CASSVDRNEQFF
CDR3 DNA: TGTGCCAGCAGCGTCGACAGGAATGAGCAGTTCTTC

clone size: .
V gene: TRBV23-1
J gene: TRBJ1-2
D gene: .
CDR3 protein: CASSPFFGPGVGYTF
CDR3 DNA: TGCGCCAGCAGTCCATTCTTCGGACCGGGGGTTGGCTACACCTTC

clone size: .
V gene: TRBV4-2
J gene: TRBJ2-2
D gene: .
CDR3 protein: CASSQGGTPNTGELFF
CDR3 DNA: TGTGCCAGCAGCCAAGGTGGGACACCGAACACCGGGGAGCTGTTTTTT

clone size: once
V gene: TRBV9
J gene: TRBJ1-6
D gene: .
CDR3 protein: CASSVAAGSYNSPLHF
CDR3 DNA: TGTGCCAGCAGCGTAGCTGCGGGGTCCTATAATTCACCCCTCCACTTT

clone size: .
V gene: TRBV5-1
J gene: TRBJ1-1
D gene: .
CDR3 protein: CASSSGTLNTEAFF
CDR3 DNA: TGCGCCAGCAGCTCAGGGACATTAAACACTGAAGCTTTCTTT

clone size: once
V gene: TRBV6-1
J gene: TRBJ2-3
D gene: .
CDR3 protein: CASSDNLVPTDTQYF
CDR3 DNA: TGTGCCAGCAGTGATAATCTAGTTCCCACAGATACGCAGTATTTT

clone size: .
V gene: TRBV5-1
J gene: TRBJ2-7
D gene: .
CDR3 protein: CASSLSQGSYEQYF
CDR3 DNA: TGCGCCAGCAGCTTGTCTCAGGGTTCCTACGAGCAGTACTTC

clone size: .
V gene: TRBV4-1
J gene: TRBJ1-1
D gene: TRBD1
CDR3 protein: CASSRTGQVRTEAFF
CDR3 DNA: TGCGCCAGCAGCCGTACGGGACAGGTTCGTACTGAAGCTTTCTTT

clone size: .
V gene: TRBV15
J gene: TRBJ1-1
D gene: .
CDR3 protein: CATSSGYEEYTEAFF
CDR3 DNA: TGTGCCACCAGCAGTGGGTATGAGGAGTACACTGAAGCTTTCTTT

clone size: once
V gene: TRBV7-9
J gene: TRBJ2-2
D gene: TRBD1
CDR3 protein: CASSRPGQGPGELFF
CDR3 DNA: TGTGCCAGCAGCCGACCGGGACAGGGGCCCGGGGAGCTGTTTTTT

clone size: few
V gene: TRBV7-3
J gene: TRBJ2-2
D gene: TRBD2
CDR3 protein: CASSSTSGATGELFF
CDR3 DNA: TGTGCCAGCAGCTCTACTAGCGGGGCCACCGGGGAGCTGTTTTTT

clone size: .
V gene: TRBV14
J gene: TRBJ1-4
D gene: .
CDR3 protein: CASSQGGVREKLFF
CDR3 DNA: TGTGCCAGCAGCCAAGGGGGGGTGCGAGAAAAACTGTTTTTT

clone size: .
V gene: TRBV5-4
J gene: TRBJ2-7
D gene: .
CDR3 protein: CASSLGGLRSPYEQYF
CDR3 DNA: TGTGCCAGCAGCTTGGGGGGCCTTAGAAGCCCCTACGAGCAGTACTTC

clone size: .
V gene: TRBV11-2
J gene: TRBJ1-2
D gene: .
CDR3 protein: CASSLGPGIGYTF
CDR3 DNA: TGTGCCAGCAGCTTAGGTCCAGGGATCGGCTACACCTTC

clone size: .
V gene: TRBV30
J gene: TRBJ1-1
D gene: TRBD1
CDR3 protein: CAWSVEDRGLTEAFF
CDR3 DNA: TGTGCCTGGAGTGTAGAAGACAGGGGGCTCACTGAAGCTTTCTTT